One and the same sample provided the 8 T cell receptor beta chains below, sequenced in a study of shared clonotypes between healthy human individuals. Only in-frame clones appear in the TCRdb table, and some are missing; sequencing was by immunoSEQ multiplex PCR. The table shows fewer than 600,000 clones, with 70% to 80% occurring only once. Sample: PBMCs. These receptors originate from a woman between 40 and 50 years old in good health. Some clones in this sample may be carry-over from other donors' samples.

This chain links TRBV27 with TRBJ2-1; no firm D call. This CDR3 has 15 residues. The germline gives CDR1 MNHEY, CDR2 SMNVEV (reference sequence). Trimming left V 6 bases short and J 0 bases short, with 12 bases between. The CDR3 DNA sequence: TGTGCCAGCAGCTTAGCAGCCAACTCCTACAATGAGCAGTTCTTC. Translated: CASSLAANSYNEQFF.

This sequence joins TRBV2 and TRBJ1-4; D is unclear. This CDR3 is built from 16 residues. V was trimmed by 4 bases and J by 0 bases, leaving 12 bases between them. Germline CDR1 reads SNHLY; CDR2 reads FYNNEI. The CDR3 protein is CASSVRRPATNEKLFF. The CDR3 DNA reads TGTGCCAGCAGTGTACGCAGGCCTGCAACTAATGAAAAACTGTTTTTT.

This clone was seen more than once but under ten times. V is TRBV7-2 and J is TRBJ2-7, with 9 bases that match TRBD2. The CDR3 extends over 14 amino acids. The V segment lost 0 bases and the J segment 5 bases; nucleotides outside the gene matches: 2. CDR1 is SGHTA, CDR2 FQGNSA, per germline. CDR3 loop: CASSLASGRHEQYF. As DNA, the CDR3 is TGTGCCAGCAGCTTAGCTAGCGGGAGACACGAGCAGTACTTC.

The chain employs TRBV11-2 and TRBJ2-1; a possible D gene is TRBD2 (7 bases). V lost 3 bases, J lost 8 bases, and 23 bases lay in between. Germline V gene sequence: CDR1 SGHAT, CDR2 FQNNGV. The CDR3 sequence is 17 residues long. This CDR3 is CASSLRPGAGEGDEQFF. The CDR3 region has the DNA TGTGCCAGCAGCTTGAGGCCGGGGGCAGGGGAGGGCGATGAGCAGTTCTTC.

This clone was counted only a few times. Other DNA sequences within the sample encode an identical CDR3. The chain carries TRBV11-2 and TRBJ2-1, with D possibly being TRBD2 (7 bases). The CDR3 is 15 residues long. The V end lost 1 base, the J end lost 4 bases, and 11 bases lay between the germline ends. Per germline, CDR1 SGHAT and CDR2 FQNNGV. The DNA for the CDR3 is TGTGCCAGCAGCTTAGTAGGGGGAGGGTACAATGAGCAGTTCTTC. Protein: CASSLVGGGYNEQFF.

CDR3 protein: CASSLSTGTYNEQFF. The CDR3 DNA reads as TGTGCCAGCAGCCTCTCGACAGGGACCTACAATGAGCAGTTCTTC. The genes are TRBV28 and TRBJ2-1; 7 nucleotides agree with TRBD1. Trimming at V came to 6 bases and at J to 2 bases, leaving 7 bases not matched to a gene. CDR3 size: 15 residues. The germline gives CDR1 MDHEN, CDR2 SYDVKM.

V gene TRBV7-3 combines with J gene TRBJ1-1; tentatively, D is TRBD1 (5 bases). The V end was cut by 0 bases, the J end by 4 bases, with 9 bases between. The CDR3 spans 14 residues. Germline CDR1 is SGHTA and CDR2 is FQGTGA. In nucleotides, the CDR3 is TGTGCCAGCAGCTTAACGCCAGGGCTCACTGAAGCTTTCTTT. It is translated as CASSLTPGLTEAFF.

The V call is TRBV28, the J call TRBJ2-5, with TRBD2 identical over 12 bases. Germline lookup yields CDR1 MDHEN and CDR2 SYDVKM. This CDR3 is built from 17 residues. With 8 bases clipped from V and 3 bases from J, the junction kept 13 bases outside the gene matches. In DNA, the CDR3 is TGTGCCAGCTCCACGGGGGGGACTAGCGGGCAAAAAGAGACCCAGTACTTC. It encodes CASSTGGTSGQKETQYF.